Here is one T cell receptor (beta chain) with its context. Profiling relied on immunoSEQ multiplex PCR, and the TCRdb table lists in-frame clones only, not all of them. This table has roughly 3,900 clones, approximately 93% appearing once. The entry originates in a study of somatic mutations in cytotoxic T cells in rheumatoid arthritis. The CDR3 is made up of 17 amino acids. The germline gives CDR1 SGHVS, CDR2 FNYEAQ. The V segment lost 2 bases and the J segment 6 bases; nucleotides outside the gene matches: 8. The rearrangement links TRBV7-6 to TRBJ2-1, with 12 positions matching TRBD1. The sample was CD8+ T cells sorted from blood. The TCR sequence derives from a woman in her sixties or seventies with rheumatoid arthritis. The CDR3 loop reads CASSLSGGTGGFNEQFF. CDR3 in DNA: TGTGCCAGCAGCTTAAGCGGGGGGACAGGGGGCTTCAATGAGCAGTTCTTC.